This T cell receptor (beta chain) emerged from a study of CD8 T cells in ankylosing spondylitis. General study findings and limits: Both synovial fluid and blood in reactive arthritis had previously been reported to carry some motif variants. A TCR beta motif of eight or nine highly homologous variants seemed to mark ankylosing spondylitis blood.

The germline gives CDR1 SGHTA, CDR2 FQGNSA. The trim removed 5 bases at V and 2 bases at J, leaving 3 bases unmatched. This CDR3 has 13 residues. From the 5' RACE reads, TCRdb called clonotypes with MiXCR, one entry per CDR3 protein. This sample carries under 450,000 distinct CDR3 sequences, 20% to 25% of them seen once, and the ten largest clones take around 14%. This clonotype showed up just a few times. Antigen unknown. Sequences were obtained from blood, either unsorted or a sorted T cell fraction (not recorded which). V and J are TRBV7-2 and TRBJ2-7; 7 bases fit TRBD1. The receptor was isolated from a male donor with ankylosing spondylitis or in good health (not recorded which). The CDR3 spells CASSIGTAYEQYF. For the CDR3, the DNA is TGTGCCAGCAGCATCGGGACAGCCTACGAGCAGTACTTC.